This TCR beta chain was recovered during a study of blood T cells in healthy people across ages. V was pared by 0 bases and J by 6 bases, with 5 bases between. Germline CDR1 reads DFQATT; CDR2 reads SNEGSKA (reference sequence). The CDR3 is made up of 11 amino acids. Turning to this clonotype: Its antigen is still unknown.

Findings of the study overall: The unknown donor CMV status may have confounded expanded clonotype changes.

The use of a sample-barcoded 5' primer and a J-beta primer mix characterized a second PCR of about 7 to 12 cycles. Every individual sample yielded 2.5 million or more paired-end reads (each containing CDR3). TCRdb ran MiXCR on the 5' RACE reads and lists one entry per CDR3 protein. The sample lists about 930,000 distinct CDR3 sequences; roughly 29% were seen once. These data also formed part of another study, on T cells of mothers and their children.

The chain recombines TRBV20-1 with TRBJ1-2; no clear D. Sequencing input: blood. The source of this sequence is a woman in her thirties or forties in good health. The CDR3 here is CSARDDNGYTF. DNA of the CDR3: TGCAGTGCTAGAGACGATAATGGCTACACCTTC.